Sequencing of this T cell receptor (beta chain) was carried out in a study of glioma-infiltrating T cells after dendritic cell vaccination. This CDR3 comprises 17 residues. CDR1 is SGDLS, CDR2 YYNGEE, per germline. Trimming at V came to 0 bases and at J to 7 bases, leaving 12 bases not matched to a gene. Measured with immunoSEQ multiplex PCR; TCRdb has only the in-frame clones, and not every one. Of about 82,000 clones listed, over 85% are singletons. V usage is TRBV9 and J usage is TRBJ2-7; 11 positions agree with TRBD2. The TCR sequence derives from a human donor with glioblastoma. The specimen was blood, collected before dendritic cell vaccination. CDR3 bases: TGTGCCAGCAGCGTAGTTGATAGCGGGAGGGCCCGGCGGGAGCAGTACTTC. It is translated as CASSVVDSGRARREQYF.